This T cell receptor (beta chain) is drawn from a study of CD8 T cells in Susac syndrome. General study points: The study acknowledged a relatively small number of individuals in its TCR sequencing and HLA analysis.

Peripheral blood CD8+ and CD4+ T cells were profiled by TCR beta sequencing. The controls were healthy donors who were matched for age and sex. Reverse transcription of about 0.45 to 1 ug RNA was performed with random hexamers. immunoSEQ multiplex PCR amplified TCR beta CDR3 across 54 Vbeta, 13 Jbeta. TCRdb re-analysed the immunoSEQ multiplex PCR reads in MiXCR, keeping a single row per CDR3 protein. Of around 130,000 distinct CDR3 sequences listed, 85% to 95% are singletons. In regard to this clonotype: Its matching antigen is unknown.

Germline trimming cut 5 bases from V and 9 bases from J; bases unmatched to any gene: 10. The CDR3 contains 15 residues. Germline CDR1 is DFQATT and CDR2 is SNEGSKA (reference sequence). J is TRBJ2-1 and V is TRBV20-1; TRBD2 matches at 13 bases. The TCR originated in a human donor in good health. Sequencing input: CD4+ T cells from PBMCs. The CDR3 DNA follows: TGCAGTGCTGGAGGGACTAGCGGGATCGGCGGTGAGCAGTTCTTC. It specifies CSAGGTSGIGGEQFF.